Following are 14 T cell receptor beta chains from one sample sequenced in a study of cytomegalovirus exposure and HLA in healthy donors. PCR amplification relied on 60 Vbeta primers (plus 13 Jbeta primers). Repertoires were generated with immunoSEQ multiplex PCR, while TCRdb's copy carries only in-frame clones and drops some. The sample lists fewer than 100,000 clones, around 80% occurring once. Sequencing input: PBMCs. The receptors derive from a male donor in good health and CMV-seropositive.

The J gene is TRBJ2-7, the V gene TRBV29-1, with TRBD1 matching over 9 bases. The CDR3 sequence is 14 residues long. Germline CDR1 and CDR2: SQVTM and ANQGSEA. The V segment lost 5 bases and the J segment 0 bases; nucleotides outside the gene matches: 5. CDR3 region: CSVWDRENSYEQYF. The CDR3 region has the DNA TGCAGCGTTTGGGACAGGGAAAACTCCTACGAGCAGTACTTC.

J is TRBJ1-1 and V is TRBV5-8, with 9 positions matching TRBD1. V lost 4 bases and J lost 4; bases outside the gene matches: 20. The CDR3 is 19 amino acids. Germline V lookup: CDR1 SGHTS, CDR2 YDEGEE. CDR3 region: CASSPFFGTGYFLGTEAFF. In nucleotides, the CDR3 is TGTGCCAGCAGCCCGTTTTTTGGGACAGGGTATTTTTTGGGCACTGAAGCTTTCTTT. The variable domain in full, with the rest retrieved from reference TRBV5-8 and TRBJ1-1, is EAGVTQSPTHLIKTRGQQATLRCSPISGHTSVYWYQQALGLGLQFLLWYDEGEERNRGNFPPRFSGRQFPNYSSELNVNALELEDSALYLCASSPFFGTGYFLGTEAFFGQGTRLTVV.

The chain employs TRBV30 and TRBJ1-6; D call uncertain. This CDR3 is built from 12 residues. Deletions cut 2 bases from V and 7 bases from J, with 6 bases between. Per germline, CDR1 GTSNPN and CDR2 SVGIG (reference sequence). The CDR3 loop reads CAWSWQNSPLHF. The CDR3 DNA reads as TGTGCCTGGAGTTGGCAGAATTCACCCCTCCACTTT.

The chain carries TRBV19 and TRBJ1-2; TRBD1 aligns across 9 bases. The germline V gene has CDR1 LNHDA and CDR2 SQIVND (reference sequence). The CDR3 is 15 amino acids. Germline trimming cut 4 bases from V and 7 bases from J; bases unmatched to any gene: 10. CDR3 nucleotide sequence: TGTGCCAGTAGTACTACAGGGGGCTTAAGCCGTGGCTACACCTTC. Protein: CASSTTGGLSRGYTF.

The chain is built from TRBV6-6 and TRBJ1-1, with D possibly being TRBD1 (6 bases). Germline lookup yields CDR1 MNHNY and CDR2 SVGAGI (reference sequence). V lost 2 bases and J lost 11, with 18 bases in between. The CDR3 consists of 14 residues. This chain's CDR3 is CASSYPLGQGDAFF. CDR3 nucleotides: TGTGCCAGCAGTTACCCTTTGGGACAAGGGGACGCTTTCTTT.

This rearrangement joins TRBV15 to TRBJ2-7; possible D gene TRBD2, 5 bases. The CDR3 totals 15 residues. Germline assignment: CDR1 LNHNV and CDR2 YYDKDF (reference sequence). The V end was cut by 0 bases, the J end by 4 bases, with 13 bases between. The CDR3 loop reads CATSRDRGSRYEQYF. CDR3 sequence (DNA): TGTGCCACCAGCAGAGATCGTGGGAGTCGGTACGAGCAGTACTTC.

The genes are TRBV28 and TRBJ1-2; 7 bases align to TRBD1. The length of the CDR3 is 15 residues. V was pared by 2 bases and J by 6 bases, with 9 bases of the junction left unmatched. CDR1 MDHEN and CDR2 SYDVKM come from the germline V gene. The CDR3 sequence is CASSLQATGYDGYTF. In DNA form, the CDR3 reads TGTGCCAGCAGTTTACAGGCGACAGGGTATGATGGCTACACCTTC.

This rearrangement joins TRBV10-2 to TRBJ1-1; the match to TRBD1 covers 8 bases. V shed 2 bases, J shed 4 bases, and the junction held 6 bases outside the gene matches. The CDR3 covers 15 residues. Germline assignment: CDR1 WSHSY and CDR2 SAAADI. The CDR3 is CASSERTGWGTEAFF. Written as DNA, the CDR3 is TGCGCCAGCAGTGAGAGGACAGGGTGGGGCACTGAAGCTTTCTTT.

This chain joins TRBV28 and TRBJ2-1; 9 nucleotides agree with TRBD2. The germline gives CDR1 MDHEN, CDR2 SYDVKM. V shed 8 bases and J 5 bases; nucleotides not matched to a gene: 7. This CDR3 comprises 14 residues. The CDR3 protein is CASRSAGGNNEQFF. CDR3 DNA: TGTGCCAGCCGGTCAGCGGGAGGAAACAATGAGCAGTTCTTC.

This rearrangement joins TRBV19 to TRBJ2-7; 7 bases are shared with TRBD2. This CDR3 has 14 residues. With 7 bases clipped from V and 1 base from J, the junction kept 7 bases outside the gene matches. CDR1 is LNHDA and CDR2 is SQIVND in the germline V gene (reference sequence). This CDR3 is CASNGGTDSYEQYF. In nucleotides, the CDR3 is TGTGCCAGTAACGGGGGGACCGATTCCTACGAGCAGTACTTC. Combining the CDR3 with reference TRBV19 and TRBJ2-7 gives the whole variable domain DGGITQSPKYLFRKEGQNVTLSCEQNLNHDAMYWYRQDPGQGLRLIYYSQIVNDFQKGDIAEGYSVSREKKESFPLTVTSAQKNPTAFYLCASNGGTDSYEQYFGPGTRLTVT.

The rearrangement links TRBV27 to TRBJ2-1; TRBD1 agrees at 7 bases. CDR1 and CDR2 from the germline V gene are MNHEY and SMNVEV (reference sequence). After removal of 3 bases from V and 1 base from J, the junction contained 6 bases not matched to a gene. The CDR3 spans 16 residues. The CDR3 DNA reads as TGTGCCAGCAGTTTCGGCGCAGGGGGTTCCTACAATGAGCAGTTCTTC. This sequence encodes CASSFGAGGSYNEQFF.

This clone was recorded only once. The rearrangement uses TRBV6-1 and TRBJ2-2, with a weak D call TRBD1 (7 bases). The CDR3 is 18 residues long. The germline gives CDR1 MNHNS, CDR2 SASEGT. Trimming left V 2 bases short and J 6 bases short, with 22 bases between. CDR3 amino acids: CASSEPGEVTGTPGELFF. CDR3 DNA sequence: TGTGCCAGCAGTGAACCCGGGGAGGTGACAGGGACGCCCGGGGAGCTGTTTTTT.

This clone was observed a handful of times. The chain's CDR3 is CATKKEPDLYEQYF. The CDR3 coding sequence is TGTGCCACCAAAAAGGAGCCAGACCTCTACGAGCAGTACTTC. The rearrangement joins TRBV2 to TRBJ2-7; D unclear. The V end was cut by 10 bases, the J end by 3 bases, with 19 bases between. The CDR3 has 14 amino acids. CDR1 is SNHLY and CDR2 is FYNNEI in the germline V gene.

This chain uses TRBV5-1 with TRBJ1-5; 8 bases align to TRBD1. Trimming cost V 3 bases and J 11 bases; bases outside gene matches: 10. Germline V CDR1 and CDR2: SGHRS, YFSETQ. The CDR3 covers 14 residues. CDR3 in amino acids: CASSWGQEIKAQHF. The CDR3 DNA sequence: TGCGCCAGCAGCTGGGGACAGGAGATTAAGGCCCAGCATTTT.